A selection of T cell receptor beta chains follows, all from one sample in a study of blood T cell repertoires in COVID-19. Data came from immunoSEQ multiplex PCR; TCRdb stores just in-frame clones and leaves some out. The profile shows 60,000 or so clones, 78% of them singletons. Sequenced material: peripheral blood. The receptors come from a human donor in a cohort sampled during active COVID-19. Both conserved end residues are part of each CDR3. The D gene is left open where the match is weak. A clone size is listed for some rows: how often the clone was seen (once, few, many), or a class if it is expanded.

cdr3_nt | cdr3_aa | j_call | d_call | clone_size | v_call
TGTGCCAGCAGCCACCTAGCGGGAGATTCCCACGAGCAGTACTTC | CASSHLAGDSHEQYF | TRBJ2-7 | TRBD2 | . | TRBV5-4
TGTGCCAGCAGTAAAACAGGGATCTCCTACGAGCAGTACTTC | CASSKTGISYEQYF | TRBJ2-7 | . | . | TRBV9
TGTGCCAGCAGCTTGCCCTTTCAGCCCCAGCATTTT | CASSLPFQPQHF | TRBJ1-5 | . | . | TRBV5-8
TGTGCCAGCTCCCCCCAGGAGGATCAGCTCTATAATTCACCCCTCCACTTT | CASSPQEDQLYNSPLHF | TRBJ1-6 | . | . | TRBV18
TGTGCCAGTAGCGGGACAGGGGGCCCTCAGCCCCAGCATTTT | CASSGTGGPQPQHF | TRBJ1-5 | TRBD1 | . | TRBV19
TGTGCCAGCAGCCTCCGGACAGGATACGAGCAGTACTTC | CASSLRTGYEQYF | TRBJ2-7 | TRBD1 | few | TRBV11-3
TGTGCCAGCAGCGATAGGGACAGGCCATACTACGAGCAGTACTTC | CASSDRDRPYYEQYF | TRBJ2-7 | TRBD1 | . | TRBV9
TGTGCCAGCAGCTCCGGGACTAGCTACGAGCAGTACTTC | CASSSGTSYEQYF | TRBJ2-7 | TRBD2 | . | TRBV11-2
TGTGCCAGCAGTTCCGAGACTAGCGGGGAGCAGTTCTTC | CASSSETSGEQFF | TRBJ2-1 | TRBD2 | . | TRBV27
TGTGCCAGCAGTTCCCGACTAGCGGGAGGGCTCGAGCAGTACTTC | CASSSRLAGGLEQYF | TRBJ2-7 | TRBD2 | . | TRBV6-5
TGCGCCAGCAGCCAAGAGCCGGCGGAAGGCTACGAGCAGTACTTC | CASSQEPAEGYEQYF | TRBJ2-7 | . | . | TRBV4-3
TGTGCCAGCAGCTTAGGGGACAGCCCATGGCATTTT | CASSLGDSPWHF | TRBJ1-5 | TRBD1 | few | TRBV7-9
TGTGCCAGCAGCGCCCGGGACAGGCTGAACACCGGGGAGCTGTTTTTT | CASSARDRLNTGELFF | TRBJ2-2 | TRBD1 | . | TRBV9
TGTGCCAGCAGCCACACAGGGCGGGCTTTCTTT | CASSHTGRAFF | TRBJ1-1 | . | few | TRBV3-1/TRBV3-2
TGTGCCAGCAGCCAAGCTTCGGGGTCCTATGGCTACACCTTC | CASSQASGSYGYTF | TRBJ1-2 | . | . | TRBV3-1/TRBV3-2
TGTGCCAGCAGCTCACAGGGGGTACAGACCCAGTACTTC | CASSSQGVQTQYF | TRBJ2-5 | TRBD1 | few | TRBV7-2
TGTGCCAGCAGTTTATATAGGAGTACCGGGGAGCTGTTTTTT | CASSLYRSTGELFF | TRBJ2-2 | . | . | TRBV27
TGTGCCAGTACCTCGGGACACTTAAATCAGCCCCAGCATTTT | CASTSGHLNQPQHF | TRBJ1-5 | . | few | TRBV19
TGTGCCAGCAGCGGAGGACTAGCGAATACCTACGAGCAGTACTTC | CASSGGLANTYEQYF | TRBJ2-7 | TRBD2 | . | TRBV5-6
TGTGCCAGCAGCTTGGTCCGCGGCAGGGCTGGCGAGCAGTACTTC | CASSLVRGRAGEQYF | TRBJ2-7 | . | . | TRBV5-6
TGTGCCAGCACCCTACAGGTCCGTAATGAAAAACTGTTTTTT | CASTLQVRNEKLFF | TRBJ1-4 | . | . | TRBV28
TGCGCCAGCAGTCATCACACACAGGGGGGTTACGGCTACACCTTC | CASSHHTQGGYGYTF | TRBJ1-2 | TRBD1 | . | TRBV4-3
TGTGCCAGCTCACTGAGACAGGGAATGAAACAAGAGACCCAGTACTTC | CASSLRQGMKQETQYF | TRBJ2-5 | TRBD1 | . | TRBV18
TGTGCCAGCAGCCAACAGGGGTTCGGAAACACCATATATTTT | CASSQQGFGNTIYF | TRBJ1-3 | . | . | TRBV3-1/TRBV3-2
TGTGCCAGCAGCCAAGATATGGGCTCCCGAACCTACGAGCAGTACTTC | CASSQDMGSRTYEQYF | TRBJ2-7 | . | . | TRBV4-2
TGCGCCAGCAGCCAAGATACCAGGATTGGGCCCCTCGAGCAGTACTTC | CASSQDTRIGPLEQYF | TRBJ2-7 | . | . | TRBV4-1
TGTGCCAGCAGTTACTCCTGGACAGGTGGGTCCTACGAGCAGTACTTC | CASSYSWTGGSYEQYF | TRBJ2-7 | TRBD1 | once | TRBV6-5
TGTGCCAGCAGTGACACAGGGATTATCCAGTACTTC | CASSDTGIIQYF | TRBJ2-7 | . | . | TRBV6-1
TGTGCCAGCAGCCCTCGAAATTCCGGGACAGCAAACGAGCAGTACTTC | CASSPRNSGTANEQYF | TRBJ2-7 | TRBD1 | few | TRBV11-2
TGCGCCAGCAGCTTTGCACAGTACTACAATGAGCAGTTCTTC | CASSFAQYYNEQFF | TRBJ2-1 | . | once | TRBV5-1
TGTGCCAGTACCGACGGACTAGCGGGGGGCGACAATGAGCAGTTCTTC | CASTDGLAGGDNEQFF | TRBJ2-1 | TRBD2 | once | TRBV19